Below, one T cell receptor beta chain is given with its context. Its antigen remains unidentified. This specimen comes from a study of blood T cells in healthy people across ages. Study in general: Using template switching, researchers captured about one barcoded beta molecule for each two T cells. The study, taken as a whole, reports: Unsorted PBMCs ruled out conclusive naive versus antigen-experienced comparison.

The germline CDR1 and CDR2 sequences are DFQATT and SNEGSKA (reference sequence). The V gene lost 1 base and the J gene lost 2 bases, with 12 bases spanning the gap. The CDR3 sequence is 14 residues long. Individuals who donated were healthy Caucasians from Russia aged about 6 to 95. Using a J-beta primer mix together with a sample-barcoded 5' primer, a second PCR was run for about 7 to 12 cycles. TCRdb re-analysed the 5' RACE reads in MiXCR, keeping a single row per CDR3 protein. The sample lists some 1,500,000 distinct CDR3 sequences, 35% to 45% occurring once. This chain connects TRBV20-1 to TRBJ2-7, with D maybe TRBD2 (5 bases). This clonotype was obtained from a young woman in good health. Input material: blood. CDR3 DNA sequence: TGCAGTGCTAGAGTGGCTGGAGGAACCTACGAGCAGTACTTC. It yields the protein CSARVAGGTYEQYF.